Below are 15 T cell receptor beta chains sequenced from a single sample in a study of blood T cells in healthy people across ages (dated by TCRdb to the mid-2010s). The library was produced with 5' RACE. The instrument was an Illumina HiSeq 2500. A second roughly 6 to 12 cycle PCR used a sample-barcoded 5' primer and a J-beta primer mix. The public sequencing data were trimmed at Q25 with fastp and processed into clonotypes with MiXCR by TCRdb, which kept only in-frame beta chains. Rows matching on CDR3 protein sequence are summarized as one entry with the most common DNA and genes. The sample profile shows fewer than 900,000 distinct CDR3 sequences; about 52% of them were found once. The ten most abundant clones make up roughly 30% of the sample. The sequenced sample consisted of blood. These receptor sequences come from a woman aged 60-70 years in good health.

This chain joins TRBV2 and TRBJ2-7; 7 bases are shared with TRBD2. The J call may not be correct, given that the DNA end is closer to TRBJ2-4. CDR3 length: 14 amino acids. Germline CDR1 reads SNHLY; CDR2 reads FYNNEI. The CDR3 DNA is TGTGCCAGCAGTGATGCTGGGAGGGTGGGCATTCAGTACTTC. Protein product: CASSDAGRVGIQYF.

The chain has TRBV12-3 or TRBV12-4 and TRBJ2-7; 8 nucleotides align to TRBD1. The CDR3 sequence is 15 residues long. Trimming cost V 5 bases and J 0 bases; bases outside gene matches: 6. The CDR3 sequence: CASSRTGMGSYEQYF. CDR3 in DNA: TGTGCCAGCAGTCGGACAGGGATGGGCTCCTACGAGCAGTACTTC.

The chain links TRBV7-3 to TRBJ2-1; 11 nucleotides match TRBD2. V lost 1 base and J lost 6; bases outside the gene matches: 2. The CDR3 is 15 residues long. The germline gives CDR1 SGHTA, CDR2 FQGTGA. CDR3 loop: CASSLNSGRANEQFF. The CDR3 region has the DNA TGTGCCAGCAGCTTAAATAGCGGGAGGGCCAATGAGCAGTTCTTC.

This rearrangement joins TRBV11-2 to TRBJ2-7; no firm D call. CDR1 is SGHAT and CDR2 is FQNNGV in the germline V gene. This CDR3 contains 14 residues. Trimming left V 1 base short and J 3 bases short, with 10 bases between. The CDR3, as DNA: TGTGCCAGCAGCTTAGGTATGGGTTTCTACGAGCAGTACTTC. This codes for CASSLGMGFYEQYF.

In its sample, this clonotype was seen a few times. For the CDR3, the DNA is TGCAGTGCTAGCACCAGCTCCTACGAGCAGTACTTC. Translating it yields CSASTSSYEQYF. This sequence joins TRBV20-1 and TRBJ2-7; D uncertain. The CDR3 spans 12 residues. Trimming cost V 3 bases and J 0 bases, with 6 bases left between them. The germline gives CDR1 DFQATT, CDR2 SNEGSKA (reference sequence).

The rearrangement joins TRBV11-1 to TRBJ2-5; 7 bases are shared with TRBD2. This CDR3 is 17 amino acids long. The V segment lost 1 base and the J segment 11 bases; nucleotides outside the gene matches: 19. Germline V gene data show CDR1 as SGHAT and CDR2 as FQDESV (reference sequence). The CDR3 coding sequence is TGTGCCAGCAGCTTAGGAAGACTAGCCAGAACCTACAATGAGCAGTACTTC. Translating gives CASSLGRLARTYNEQYF. Combining the CDR3 with reference TRBV11-1 and TRBJ2-5 gives the whole variable domain EAEVAQSPRYKITEKSQAVAFWCDPISGHATLYWYRQILGQGPELLVQFQDESVVDDSQLPKDRFSAERLKGVDSTLKIQPAELGDSAMYLCASSLGRLARTYNEQYFGPGTRLLVL.

The table lists this clonotype with a few counts. V usage is TRBV20-1 and J usage is TRBJ1-1; D is perhaps TRBD1 (6 bases). Trimming took 3 bases from V and 1 from J, leaving 9 bases between them. CDR1 is DFQATT and CDR2 is SNEGSKA in the germline V gene (reference sequence). This CDR3 is 13 amino acids long. The CDR3 spells CSASGQPNTEAFF. Written as DNA, the CDR3 is TGCAGTGCTAGTGGACAGCCGAACACTGAAGCTTTCTTT.

J is TRBJ1-2 and V is TRBV20-1, with D possibly matching TRBD1 (6 bases). The length of the CDR3 is 14 residues. Between the trimmed V and J ends, which lost 3 bases and 4 bases, there was a span of 15 bases. Per germline, CDR1 DFQATT and CDR2 SNEGSKA (reference sequence). This CDR3 reads CSASNWDTGYGYTF. In DNA form, the CDR3 reads TGCAGTGCTAGTAACTGGGACACTGGCTATGGCTACACCTTC.

The chain has TRBV5-1 and TRBJ1-2, with a weak D call TRBD1 (5 bases). The CDR3 covers 14 residues. V was cut by 7 bases and J by 6 bases, with 19 bases left in between. The germline CDR1 and CDR2 sequences are SGHRS and YFSETQ. The CDR3: CASGVGESPHGYTF. The CDR3 coding sequence is TGCGCCAGCGGGGTGGGGGAATCCCCTCATGGCTACACCTTC.

The CDR3 sequence is CASRASGSTGELFF. The CDR3 DNA is TGCGCCAGCAGGGCTAGCGGGAGTACCGGGGAGCTGTTTTTT. V is TRBV5-1 and J is TRBJ2-2; TRBD2 aligns across 10 bases. The CDR3 sequence is 14 residues long. The V segment lost 5 bases and the J segment 5 bases; nucleotides outside the gene matches: 3. In germline, CDR1 is SGHRS, CDR2 YFSETQ.

This clonotype turned up a few times. The CDR3 reads CASSYAQETQYF. CDR3 bases: TGTGCCAGCAGTTATGCCCAAGAGACCCAGTACTTC. The chain carries TRBV28 and TRBJ2-5, with D uncertain. The CDR3 spans 12 residues. Trimming took off 4 bases at V and 1 base at J, with 4 bases between the two ends. Germline loops: CDR1 MDHEN, CDR2 SYDVKM.

This rearrangement joins TRBV15 to TRBJ2-1, with 9 bases that match TRBD2. The CDR3 sequence is 16 residues long. The germline CDR1 and CDR2 sequences are LNHNV and YYDKDF (reference sequence). V trimming: 1 base; J trimming: 8 bases; junction bases outside the gene matches: 9. The CDR3, as DNA: TGTGCCACCAGCAGAGGGGGGCTAGCGGGAAGCCATGAGCAGTTCTTC. Residues: CATSRGGLAGSHEQFF.

The chain combines TRBV20-1 with TRBJ2-5; D is unresolved. Trimming removed 3 bases at V and 3 bases at J, with 17 bases between. Germline CDR1 DFQATT, CDR2 SNEGSKA (reference sequence). This CDR3 is 15 amino acids long. CDR3 sequence: CSARKKGRLEETQYF. The CDR3 DNA reads TGCAGTGCTAGGAAAAAGGGTAGATTAGAAGAGACCCAGTACTTC.

CDR3 amino acids: CSATSRLGPTDTQYF. CDR3 sequence (DNA): TGCAGTGCTACATCTAGGCTAGGACCCACAGATACGCAGTATTTT. The chain joins TRBV20-1 to TRBJ2-3; D gene uncertain. There are 15 residues in the CDR3. CDR1 and CDR2 (germline): DFQATT, SNEGSKA (reference sequence). The V end was cut by 4 bases, the J end by 2 bases, with 16 bases between.

The V gene is TRBV4-3, the J gene TRBJ2-7; TRBD2 is a possible D gene (5 bases). V lost 0 bases to trimming and J lost 7 bases, with 13 bases between them. Germline CDR1 LGHNA, CDR2 YSLEER. The CDR3 covers 14 residues. The CDR3 DNA reads TGCGCCAGCAGCCAAGATGAGGGAACGAGAGAGCAGTACTTC. Its protein product is CASSQDEGTREQYF.